One T cell receptor beta chain is described in this entry. What it binds is not known. PCR was performed using 60 Vbeta and 13 Jbeta primers. Sequenced by immunoSEQ multiplex PCR; TCRdb stores in-frame clones only, minus some. The data show 150,000 to 170,000 clones, 80% seen once. From germline, CDR1 is SGHAT and CDR2 FQDESV (reference sequence). V lost 5 bases and J lost 1; bases outside the gene matches: 3. The CDR3 totals 14 residues. This specimen belongs to a study of cytomegalovirus exposure and HLA in healthy donors. Notes on the study in general: The majority of CMV-associated TCR beta chains were reported as apparently HLA-restricted in a later analysis. Later examination showed HLA-associated TCR beta chains had greater clonal expansion than equally common others. Trimming of TCR beta V- and J-genes showed a link, identified in a later analysis, to a missense DCLRE1C variant. Further analysis was carried out later, and it showed several of the most significant clusters appearing linked to common viral pathogens.

The TCR sequence derives from a man younger than 45 in good health and CMV-seropositive. The J gene is TRBJ2-3, the V gene TRBV11-1, with 7 bases identical to TRBD1. The sequenced sample consisted of PBMCs. CDR3 loop: CASSMGTGTDTQYF. Written as DNA, the CDR3 is TGTGCCAGCAGCATGGGGACAGGCACAGATACGCAGTATTTT.